This T cell receptor (beta chain) emerged from a study of Graves' ophthalmopathy and Graves' hyperthyroidism. Study details: Peripheral blood samples were taken at initial diagnosis, before any treatment. Study findings and constraints: Blood shared most expanded thyroid clonotypes above 0.001 frequency.

Amplification from RNA transcripts yielded the TCR beta CDR3 regions. First-round RT-PCR used HTBI primers; second-round multiplex PCR followed. TCRdb recomputed calls from the multiplex PCR reads with MiXCR, one row per CDR3 protein. The table records approximately 160,000 distinct CDR3 sequences, around 40% of them present only once. The CDR3 consists of 15 residues. V lost 6 bases and J 9 bases, leaving 18 bases between the germline ends. Details on this clonotype: The antigen remains undetermined.

Reliance was placed on clinical symptoms, serum thyroxine, TRAb, thyroid ultrasound and orbital computed tomography for diagnosis. The clonotype was recovered from a man aged 25-40 years with Graves' ophthalmopathy. The V call is TRBV12-3 or TRBV12-4, the J call TRBJ1-6, with TRBD1 as a possible D gene (5 bases). The specimen was peripheral blood. CDR3 DNA sequence: TGTGCCAGCAGACTCCGGGACCTACCTACTTCACCCCTCCACTTT. Translated, it gives CASRLRDLPTSPLHF.